Following are 20 T cell receptor beta chains from one sample sequenced in a study of regulatory T cells in long-lasting Graves disease. Both iRepertoire HTBI primers and Arm-PCR of CDR3 regions were used to build the TCR beta libraries. TCRdb re-derived calls from the multiplex PCR reads in MiXCR, one entry per CDR3 protein. Here the sample spans 550,000 to 600,000 distinct CDR3 sequences, about 16% being singletons. As to time point: newly diagnosed GD, antithyroid drugs for less than 3 months. PBMCs were the source of the RNA used for TCR sequencing. These records were also assigned to another study, of T cells in Graves' hyperthyroidism and ophthalmopathy.

The sample consisted of peripheral blood mononuclear cells (PBMCs), taken at new diagnosis, from a patient treated with antithyroid drugs. The receptors originated from a man aged 18 to 29 with Graves disease.

The chain combines TRBV4-1 with TRBJ2-2; D ambiguous. Germline assignment: CDR1 MGHRA and CDR2 YSYEKL. This CDR3 region has 13 residues. The V and J ends lost 3 bases and 1 base respectively, with 3 bases between them. The CDR3 loop reads CASSHVNTGELFF. In DNA, the CDR3 is TGCGCCAGCAGCCATGTGAACACCGGGGAGCTGTTTTTT.

Ten or more counts support this clonotype. The rearrangement uses TRBV5-1 and TRBJ2-5; 8 bases are a match to TRBD2. J gave up 1 base and V 4 bases, and 9 bases lay outside the gene matches. CDR3 length: 16 residues. Germline CDR1 SGHRS, CDR2 YFSETQ. This chain's CDR3 is CASSPGGGGSQETQYF. CDR3 DNA sequence: TGCGCCAGCAGCCCCGGTGGCGGGGGGAGCCAAGAGACCCAGTACTTC.

This clonotype showed up just a few times. CDR3 sequence reads: CASSLGRQTSSTDTQYF. CDR3 DNA: TGCGCCAGCAGCTTGGGGCGGCAGACCTCTAGCACAGATACGCAGTATTTT. This chain links TRBV5-1 with TRBJ2-3; D unclear. CDR3 length: 17 residues. With 0 bases removed from V and 0 bases from J, the gap between germline ends came to 14 bases. Germline V gene lookup returns CDR1 SGHRS and CDR2 YFSETQ.

This clonotype was observed many times. The chain has TRBV29-1 and TRBJ2-1, with D possibly TRBD2 on 6 matching bases. The CDR3 has 15 amino acids. CDR1 and CDR2 (germline): SQVTM, ANQGSEA. Deletions cut 1 base from V and 0 bases from J, with 10 bases between. The CDR3 bases are TGCAGCGTTGAAGGCGGGGAGAGCTCCTACAATGAGCAGTTCTTC. Amino acids: CSVEGGESSYNEQFF.

V and J are TRBV7-9 and TRBJ2-4; D unclear. The V gene lost 5 bases and the J gene lost 6 bases, with 8 bases spanning the gap. Germline lookup yields CDR1 SEHNR and CDR2 FQNEAQ (reference sequence). The CDR3 runs to 12 residues. CDR3 in DNA: TGTGCCAGCAGCGGAGCTATAAACATTCAGTACTTC. Translating it yields CASSGAINIQYF.

This clonotype was detected only once. The CDR3 DNA is TGTGCCACCAGTGATCCGGGACAGGGCGTAGGGGATACGCAGTATTTT. It encodes CATSDPGQGVGDTQYF. The V gene is TRBV24-1, the J gene TRBJ2-3; 9 bases are a match to TRBD1. Germline CDR1 and CDR2: KGHDR and SFDVKD. The CDR3 has 16 residues. The V gene end was trimmed by 3 bases and the J gene end by 6 bases; junction bases not matched to a gene: 9.

This clonotype was picked up a small number of times. A read error is possible here, since a much larger clone lies one base away. This chain joins TRBV7-9 and TRBJ2-7, with D perhaps matching TRBD1 or TRBD2 (5 bases each). CDR3 length: 13 amino acids. Germline loops: CDR1 SEHNR, CDR2 FQNEAQ (reference sequence). CDR3 coding DNA: TGTGCCGGCAGCCCGGGGCTCGACTACGAGCAGTACTTC. It is translated as CAGSPGLDYEQYF.

This clonotype has a count of ten or more. This sequence joins TRBV28 and TRBJ1-1; tentatively, D is TRBD1 (6 bases). The ends were cut back, 1 base at V and 7 bases at J, with 13 bases in the middle. This CDR3 contains 14 residues. The germline V gene encodes CDR1 MDHEN and CDR2 SYDVKM. The chain's CDR3 is CASSLFRGLGEAFF. CDR3 sequence (DNA): TGTGCCAGCAGTTTATTTCGGGGGCTGGGTGAAGCTTTCTTT.

This clonotype occurred many times. V and J are TRBV27 and TRBJ2-1, with D possibly matching TRBD2 (5 bases). The CDR3 consists of 15 residues. V was clipped by 6 bases and J by 4 bases, with 16 bases between them. From germline, CDR1 is MNHEY and CDR2 SMNVEV (reference sequence). The CDR3 sequence is CASSGRGSTYNEQFF. CDR3 nucleotide sequence: TGTGCCAGCAGCGGTCGTGGGAGTACATACAATGAGCAGTTCTTC.

This clonotype was seen many times. The V call is TRBV24-1, the J call TRBJ2-5; D remains ambiguous. Per the germline V gene, CDR1 is KGHDR and CDR2 is SFDVKD. The V end was cut by 0 bases, the J end by 5 bases, with 3 bases between. This CDR3 has 12 residues. The CDR3 sequence is CATSDLRETQYF. DNA for the CDR3: TGTGCCACCAGTGATTTGCGGGAGACCCAGTACTTC.

This clonotype was detected ten times or more. The rearrangement uses TRBV2 and TRBJ2-5, with D possibly matching TRBD2 (5 bases). This CDR3 has 13 amino acids. Trimming left V 3 bases short and J 3 bases short, with 8 bases between. Germline-derived CDR1 and CDR2 are SNHLY and FYNNEI. The CDR3: CASSDRRKETQYF. CDR3 bases: TGTGCCAGCAGTGATAGGAGGAAAGAGACCCAGTACTTC.

This clonotype was seen many times. This rearrangement joins TRBV3-1 to TRBJ2-7; possible D gene TRBD1, 5 bases. CDR1 and CDR2 from the germline V gene are LGHDT and YNNKEL (reference sequence). The CDR3 runs 15 residues. Deletions cut 1 base from V and 5 bases from J, with 15 bases between. CDR3 amino acids: CASSQVLSQGNEQYF. DNA for the CDR3: TGTGCCAGCAGCCAAGTGCTTTCCCAGGGAAACGAGCAGTACTTC.

This clonotype occurred a few times. J is TRBJ2-2 and V is TRBV10-1; 9 nucleotides match TRBD1. The CDR3 extends over 16 amino acids. After removal of 3 bases from V and 4 bases from J, the junction contained 6 bases not matched to a gene. Germline values: CDR1 WNHNN, CDR2 SYGVQD (reference sequence). CDR3 region: CASSDTGGLGTGELFF. The CDR3 DNA reads as TGCGCCAGCAGTGATACAGGGGGCTTGGGCACCGGGGAGCTGTTTTTT.

The chain recombines TRBV20-1 with TRBJ2-3, with 11 bases that match TRBD2. With 6 bases clipped from V and 2 bases from J, the junction kept 4 bases outside the gene matches. The length of the CDR3 is 14 residues. Per germline, CDR1 DFQATT and CDR2 SNEGSKA (reference sequence). For the CDR3, the DNA is TGCAGTGCCACGACTAGCGGGAACACAGATACGCAGTATTTT. Translated: CSATTSGNTDTQYF.

This clonotype was recorded many times. This chain links TRBV2 with TRBJ2-7; D may be TRBD1 or TRBD2 (5 bases each). The CDR3 length is 15 residues. V was shortened by 4 bases and J by 0 bases, with 13 bases between the two germline ends. From germline, CDR1 is SNHLY and CDR2 FYNNEI. CDR3 protein: CASSGAGTFSYEQYF. CDR3 DNA: TGTGCCAGCAGTGGAGCCGGGACCTTCTCCTACGAGCAGTACTTC.

This clonotype has ten or more counts. This sequence joins TRBV11-2 and TRBJ1-1, with 7 bases fitting TRBD1. The CDR3 sequence is 15 residues long. Germline lookup yields CDR1 SGHAT and CDR2 FQNNGV. V shed 4 bases, J shed 1 base, and the junction held 6 bases outside the gene matches. The CDR3 here is CASSYVYRGNTEAFF. CDR3 nucleotides: TGTGCCAGCAGCTACGTATACAGGGGGAACACTGAAGCTTTCTTT.

In its sample, this clonotype was seen a few times. The V and J genes are TRBV10-2 and TRBJ2-7; 9 bases fit TRBD2. V trimming: 5 bases; J trimming: 3 bases; junction bases outside the gene matches: 5. Germline-derived CDR1 and CDR2 are WSHSY and SAAADI. CDR3 length equals 14 residues. The CDR3 sequence is CASSRGLAGYEQYF. CDR3 sequence (DNA): TGCGCCAGCAGTAGGGGACTAGCCGGCTACGAGCAGTACTTC.

This clonotype appeared many times. This chain connects TRBV10-2 to TRBJ1-1, with D possibly matching TRBD1 (5 bases). Germline CDR1 WSHSY, CDR2 SAAADI. The CDR3 runs 14 residues. Trimming took off 7 bases at V and 1 base at J, with 13 bases between the two ends. DNA for the CDR3: TGCGCCAGCACCCCCGGGAGGGGGAACACTGAAGCTTTCTTT. Amino acids: CASTPGRGNTEAFF.

This clonotype was counted many times. The chain uses TRBV20-1 and TRBJ2-3; TRBD2 matches at 9 bases. Trimming removed 4 bases from V and 0 bases from J; junction bases left unmatched: 8. The CDR3 contains 16 residues. Germline V gene lookup returns CDR1 DFQATT and CDR2 SNEGSKA (reference sequence). CDR3: CSAKISGTSSTDTQYF. The CDR3 DNA reads as TGCAGTGCTAAAATTTCCGGGACTAGCAGCACAGATACGCAGTATTTT.

This clonotype was observed a few times. J is TRBJ1-1 and V is TRBV13; D is possibly TRBD1 (6 bases). The CDR3 spans 14 residues. Trimming left V 6 bases short and J 5 bases short, with 16 bases between. In germline, CDR1 is PRHDT, CDR2 FYEKMQ (reference sequence). CDR3 bases: TGTGCCAGCAGAAGGGGGGGGATGGGAACTGAAGCTTTCTTT. This sequence encodes CASRRGGMGTEAFF.